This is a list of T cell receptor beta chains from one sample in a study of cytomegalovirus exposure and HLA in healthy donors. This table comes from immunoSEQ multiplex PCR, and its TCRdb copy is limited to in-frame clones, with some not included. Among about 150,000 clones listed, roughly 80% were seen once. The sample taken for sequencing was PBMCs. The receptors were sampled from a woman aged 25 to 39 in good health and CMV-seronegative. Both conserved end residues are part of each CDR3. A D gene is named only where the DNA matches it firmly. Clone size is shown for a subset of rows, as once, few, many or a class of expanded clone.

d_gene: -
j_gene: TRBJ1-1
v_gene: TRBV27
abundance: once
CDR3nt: TGTGCCAGCCGACAGAGAAACACTGAAGCTTTCTTT
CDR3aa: CASRQRNTEAFF

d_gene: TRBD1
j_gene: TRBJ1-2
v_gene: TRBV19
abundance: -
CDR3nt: TGTGCCAGTAGGACGGGACAGCGGACCTATGGCTACACCTTC
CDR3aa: CASRTGQRTYGYTF

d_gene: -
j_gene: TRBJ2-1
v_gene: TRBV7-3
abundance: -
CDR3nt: TGTGCCAGCAGCTCTCTACCAGGCTCCTACAATGAGCAGTTCTTC
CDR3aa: CASSSLPGSYNEQFF

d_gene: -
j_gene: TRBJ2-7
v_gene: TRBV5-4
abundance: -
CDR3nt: TGTGCCAGCAGCTTGGCCGCCAGGGTAAACACCTACGAGCAGTACTTC
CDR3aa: CASSLAARVNTYEQYF

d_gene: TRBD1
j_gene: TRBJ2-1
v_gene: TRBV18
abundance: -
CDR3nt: TGTGCCAGCTCACCTCTCGGACAGGTCTACTACAATGAGCAGTTCTTC
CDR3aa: CASSPLGQVYYNEQFF

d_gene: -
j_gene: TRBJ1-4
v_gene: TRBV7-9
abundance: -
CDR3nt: TGTGCCAGCAGCTTCAGGGCAACTAATGAAAAACTGTTTTTT
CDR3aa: CASSFRATNEKLFF

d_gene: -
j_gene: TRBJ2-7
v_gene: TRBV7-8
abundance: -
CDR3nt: TGTGCCAGCAGTCGGATTGGACAGCTCTACTACGAGCAGTACTTC
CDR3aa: CASSRIGQLYYEQYF

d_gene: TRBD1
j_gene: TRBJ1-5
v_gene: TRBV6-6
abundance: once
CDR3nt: TGTGCCAGCAGTTACACCACGGGACAGAACAATCAGCCCCAGCATTTT
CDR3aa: CASSYTTGQNNQPQHF

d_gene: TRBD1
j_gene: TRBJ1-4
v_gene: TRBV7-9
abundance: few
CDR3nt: TGTGCCAGCAGTCCGGACAGGAGGGATGAAAAACTGTTTTTT
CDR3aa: CASSPDRRDEKLFF

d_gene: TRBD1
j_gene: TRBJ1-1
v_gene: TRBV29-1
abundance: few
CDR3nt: TGCAGCGCTGCGGGACAGGGGTTGAACACTGAAGCTTTCTTT
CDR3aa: CSAAGQGLNTEAFF

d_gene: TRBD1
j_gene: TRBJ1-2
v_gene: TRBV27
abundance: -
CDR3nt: TGTGCCAGCAGTTTATTCTACAGGGGGCAAGATGGCTACACCTTC
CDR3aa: CASSLFYRGQDGYTF

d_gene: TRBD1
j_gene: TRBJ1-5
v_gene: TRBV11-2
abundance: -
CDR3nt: TGTGCCAGCAGCTTAGGGGACAGAGAGGCTCAGCCCCAGCATTTT
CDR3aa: CASSLGDREAQPQHF

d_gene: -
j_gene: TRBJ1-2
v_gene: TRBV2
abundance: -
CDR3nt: TGTGCCAGCGCCGGAAGGGGGGGCGGCTACACCTTC
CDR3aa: CASAGRGGGYTF

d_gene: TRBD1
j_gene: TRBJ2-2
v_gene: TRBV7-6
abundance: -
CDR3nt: TGTGCCAGCAGCTCTACAGGGGACACCGGGGAGCTGTTTTTT
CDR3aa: CASSSTGDTGELFF

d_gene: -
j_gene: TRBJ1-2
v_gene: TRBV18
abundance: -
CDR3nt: TGTGCCAGCTCGGGACAAGACAGCCACTATGGCTACACCTTC
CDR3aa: CASSGQDSHYGYTF

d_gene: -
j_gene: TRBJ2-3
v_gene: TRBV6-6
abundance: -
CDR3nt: TGTGCCAGCAGTTCCCGAGATACGCAGTATTTT
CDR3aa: CASSSRDTQYF

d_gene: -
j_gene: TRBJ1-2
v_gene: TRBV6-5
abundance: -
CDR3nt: TGTGCCAGCAGTTACTCCCAGGATTCTAACTATGGCTACACCTTC
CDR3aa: CASSYSQDSNYGYTF

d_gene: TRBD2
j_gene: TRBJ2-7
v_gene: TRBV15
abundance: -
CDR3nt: TGTGCCACCAGCAGAGAGGCCGGGGGGGCCAACAACCCACAGCAGTACTTC
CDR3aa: CATSREAGGANNPQQYF

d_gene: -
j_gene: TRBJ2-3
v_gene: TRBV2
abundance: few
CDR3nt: TGTGCCAGCAGTGTCCGGGGGGATACGCAGTATTTT
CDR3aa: CASSVRGDTQYF

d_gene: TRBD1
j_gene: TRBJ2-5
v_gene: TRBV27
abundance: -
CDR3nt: TGTGCCAGCAGTGAGCCGGGACAGGGGACTTGGGCCCAGTACTTC
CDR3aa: CASSEPGQGTWAQYF

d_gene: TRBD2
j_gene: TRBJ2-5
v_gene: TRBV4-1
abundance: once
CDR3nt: TGCGCCAGCAGCCAAGGGGTAGCGGGGGGCTCCCAAGAGACCCAGTACTTC
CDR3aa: CASSQGVAGGSQETQYF

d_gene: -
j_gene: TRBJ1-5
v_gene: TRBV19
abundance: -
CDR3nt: TGTGCCAGTAGTTTCGGGTATAGCAATCAGCCCCAGCATTTT
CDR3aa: CASSFGYSNQPQHF

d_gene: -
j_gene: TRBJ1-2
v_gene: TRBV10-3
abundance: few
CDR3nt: TGTGCCATCACCGCGGGCACCTCCTATGGCTACACCTTC
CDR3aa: CAITAGTSYGYTF

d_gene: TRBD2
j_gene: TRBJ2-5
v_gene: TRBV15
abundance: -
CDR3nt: TGTGCCACCAGCAGGGGGAGGGAGCAGTACTTC
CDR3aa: CATSRGREQYF

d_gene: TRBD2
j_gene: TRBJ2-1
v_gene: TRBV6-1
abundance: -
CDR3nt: TGTGCCAGCATCCGGGGGGGAGACAATGAGCAGTTCTTC
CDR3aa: CASIRGGDNEQFF

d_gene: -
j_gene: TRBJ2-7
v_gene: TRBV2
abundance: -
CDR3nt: TGTGCCAGCAGTGAAGCGCTTCGCGGGGTGAGCTCCTACGAGCAGTACTTC
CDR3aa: CASSEALRGVSSYEQYF

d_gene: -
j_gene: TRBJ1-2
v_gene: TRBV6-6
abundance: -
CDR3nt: TGTGCCAGCAGTTACCAGGCGGGGGGGCTCAACTATGGCTACACCTTC
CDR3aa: CASSYQAGGLNYGYTF

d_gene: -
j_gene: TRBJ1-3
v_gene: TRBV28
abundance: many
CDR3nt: TGTGCCAGCAGTTTTGGTGGAAATACGCCCCGCAAGGGTCGGAGGTCTGGAAACACCATATATTTT
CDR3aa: CASSFGGNTPRKGRRSGNTIYF

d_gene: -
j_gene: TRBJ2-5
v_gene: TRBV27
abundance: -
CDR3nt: TGTGCCAGCAGTTATAACGGTTGGGAGACCCAGTACTTC
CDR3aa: CASSYNGWETQYF

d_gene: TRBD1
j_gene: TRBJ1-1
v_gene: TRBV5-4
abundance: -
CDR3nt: TGTGCCAGCAGTCTTACACCCAAGGGGGACAGGGCTTTCTTT
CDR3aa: CASSLTPKGDRAFF

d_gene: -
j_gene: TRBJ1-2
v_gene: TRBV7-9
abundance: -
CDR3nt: TGTGCCAGCAGCTTAGCCCCTTATGGCTACACCTTC
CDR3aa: CASSLAPYGYTF

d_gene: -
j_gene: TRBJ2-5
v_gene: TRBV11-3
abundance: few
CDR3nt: TGTGCCAGCAGCTTACCAGGGTCGGAGACCCAGTACTTC
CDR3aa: CASSLPGSETQYF

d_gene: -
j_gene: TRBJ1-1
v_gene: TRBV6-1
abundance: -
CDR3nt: TGTGCCAGCAGTTACGGGGTCTTT
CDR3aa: CASSYGVF

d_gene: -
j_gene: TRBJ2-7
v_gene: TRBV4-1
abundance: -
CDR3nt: TGCGCCAGCAGCCAGGACTACGCCTACGAGCAGTACTTC
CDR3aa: CASSQDYAYEQYF

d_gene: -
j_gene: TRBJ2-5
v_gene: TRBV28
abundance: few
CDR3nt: TGTGCCAGCAGTTTAGCCCCGACACCGGAGACCCAGTACTTC
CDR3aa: CASSLAPTPETQYF

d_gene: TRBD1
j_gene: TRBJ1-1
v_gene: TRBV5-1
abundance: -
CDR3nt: TGCGCCAGCAGCTTGGAACCGGGACAGGGCTGGGCTTTCTTT
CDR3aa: CASSLEPGQGWAFF

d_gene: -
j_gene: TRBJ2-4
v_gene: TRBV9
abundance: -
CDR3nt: TGTGCCAGCAGCGGGGGGGTAGCCAAAAACATTCAGTACTTC
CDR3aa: CASSGGVAKNIQYF

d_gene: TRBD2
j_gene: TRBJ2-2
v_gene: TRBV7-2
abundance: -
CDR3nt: TGTGCCAGCAGCCCCTCCCGGCTAGCGGGGGTCACCGGGGAGCTGTTTTTT
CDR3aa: CASSPSRLAGVTGELFF

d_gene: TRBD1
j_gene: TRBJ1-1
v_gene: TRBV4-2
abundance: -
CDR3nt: TGTGCCAGCAGCCAGAGCCTACAGGGGAGAGGGGACACTGAAGCTTTCTTT
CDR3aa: CASSQSLQGRGDTEAFF

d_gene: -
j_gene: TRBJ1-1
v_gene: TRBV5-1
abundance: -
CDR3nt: TGCGCCAGCAGCAGAGACAGAGCTGAAGCTTTCTTT
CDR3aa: CASSRDRAEAFF

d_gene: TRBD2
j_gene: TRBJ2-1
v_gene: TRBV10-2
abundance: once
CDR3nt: TGCGCCACCTTAAAGATCAGCGGGGGGGCTTACAATGAGCAGTTCTTC
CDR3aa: CATLKISGGAYNEQFF